The 24 T cell receptor beta chains below all came from one sample that was sequenced in a study of human T cells and chemical hapten exposure (dated by TCRdb to the early 2020s). To prepare the library, RACE was applied. Reads for this sample came from a NextSeq 500. TCRdb reprocessing: public reads trimmed at Q25 with fastp, clones called with MiXCR, in-frame beta chains kept. Rows are combined by CDR3 protein, so each entry shows the most common genes and DNA. The sample table lists about 58,000 distinct CDR3 sequences, around an eighth of them with a count of one. Roughly 2.4% of the sample goes to the ten largest clones. The intended sense of this specimen's time point label: patch test 3, about 24 weeks after DPC sensitization. Sample treatment or condition, as interpreted from the label and publication: therapeutic diphenylcyclopropenone sensitization with weekly scalp DPC. Source: whole blood, taken in connection with sensitization to the hapten diphenylcyclopropenone (DPC). The receptors come from a man aged 30 to 39 with alopecia areata. Some clones in this sample may be carry-over from other donors' samples.

Many counts were recorded for this clonotype. This sequence joins TRBV29-1 and TRBJ2-5; tentative D call: TRBD1 (6 bases). Per germline, CDR1 SQVTM and CDR2 ANQGSEA. V lost 6 bases to trimming and J lost 7 bases, with 15 bases between them. The CDR3 length is 12 residues. CDR3 amino acids: CSVEGVLRTQYF. In DNA form, the CDR3 reads TGCAGCGTAGAGGGGGTCCTTCGGACCCAGTACTTC.

V usage is TRBV3-1 and J usage is TRBJ1-1; the D gene is possibly TRBD1 (5 bases). Germline CDR1 LGHDT, CDR2 YNNKEL (reference sequence). Trimming removed 1 base at V and 1 base at J, with 10 bases between. The CDR3 extends over 15 amino acids. CDR3 nucleotides: TGTGCCAGCAGCCAAGTCTTGGGGCCGAACACTGAAGCTTTCTTT. Translating it yields CASSQVLGPNTEAFF. The full variable domain, its missing parts supplied by reference TRBV3-1 and TRBJ1-1, is DTAVSQTPKYLVTQMGNDKSIKCEQNLGHDTMYWYKQDSKKFLKIMFSYNNKELIINETVPNRFSPKSPDKAHLNLHINSLELGDSAVYFCASSQVLGPNTEAFFGQGTRLTVV.

The chain is built from TRBV7-9 and TRBJ1-1, with 7 bases matching TRBD1. Germline values: CDR1 SEHNR, CDR2 FQNEAQ (reference sequence). The V segment lost 5 bases and the J segment 4 bases; nucleotides outside the gene matches: 10. This CDR3 has 15 amino acids. The CDR3: CASSLRQGSTTEAFF. DNA of the CDR3: TGTGCCAGCAGCCTAAGACAGGGCTCGACCACTGAAGCTTTCTTT.

Only a few counts were recorded for this clonotype. The DNA for the CDR3 is TGTGCCAGTACTGCGGGGAGCTCCTACAATGAGCAGTTCTTC. Encoded protein: CASTAGSSYNEQFF. V gene TRBV19 combines with J gene TRBJ2-1, with D perhaps TRBD2 (6 bases). Germline CDR1 reads LNHDA; CDR2 reads SQIVND (reference sequence). The V and J ends lost 7 bases and 0 bases respectively, with 10 bases between them. CDR3 size: 14 residues.

The chain carries TRBV21-1 and TRBJ2-7; the DNA was not compared with TRBD1, the D call given in the table. TRBV21-1 corresponds to a pseudogene. This CDR3 contains 15 residues. The CDR3 bases are TGTGCCAGCAGCAAATCTGGGACAGGGAGGTACGAGCAGTACTTC. Translating gives CASSKSGTGRYEQYF.

The chain joins TRBV18 to TRBJ1-4; D is unclear. V was clipped by 6 bases and J by 3 bases, with 14 bases between them. This CDR3 has 15 residues. Looked up from germline, CDR1 is KGHSH and CDR2 is LQKENI. The CDR3 DNA is TGTGCCAGCTCCCGGGTTCGGGAAGCTAATGAAAAACTGTTTTTT. It encodes CASSRVREANEKLFF. The full variable domain, rest sourced from reference TRBV18 and TRBJ1-4, is NAGVMQNPRHLVRRRGQEARLRCSPMKGHSHVYWYRQLPEEGLKFMVYLQKENIIDESGMPKERFSAEFPKEGPSILRIQQVVRGDSAAYFCASSRVREANEKLFFGSGTQLSVL.

This clonotype was recorded many times. The chain recombines TRBV7-3 with TRBJ1-2; 7 bases agree with TRBD1. V trimming: 5 bases; J trimming: 7 bases; junction bases outside the gene matches: 10. The CDR3 sequence is 14 residues long. Germline V gene sequence: CDR1 SGHTA, CDR2 FQGTGA. CDR3 sequence reads: CASSPQGDGRGYTF. CDR3 nucleotide sequence: TGTGCCAGCAGCCCGCAGGGGGATGGACGTGGCTACACCTTC.

This clonotype was observed at least ten times. The J gene is TRBJ1-2, the V gene TRBV19; D is possibly TRBD1 (5 bases). Trimming took off 7 bases at V and 5 bases at J, with 20 bases between the two ends. In germline, CDR1 is LNHDA, CDR2 SQIVND (reference sequence). The CDR3 consists of 15 residues. In nucleotides, the CDR3 is TGTGCCAGTAACCCAGGCGGGACGCTAGCTTATGGCTACACCTTC. Protein sequence: CASNPGGTLAYGYTF.

This clonotype was counted at least ten times. J is TRBJ2-1 and V is TRBV6-6; 13 nucleotides line up with TRBD2. The CDR3 covers 18 residues. The germline CDR1 and CDR2 sequences are MNHNY and SVGAGI (reference sequence). The V gene end was trimmed by 3 bases and the J gene end by 5 bases; junction bases not matched to a gene: 10. CDR3 bases: TGTGCCAGCAGTTATCCCCGACTAGCGGGGGGTCACAACAATGAGCAGTTCTTC. This translates into CASSYPRLAGGHNNEQFF.

The sample holds many counts of this clonotype. The chain has TRBV7-2 and TRBJ1-6, with D uncertain. CDR1 is SGHTA, CDR2 FQGNSA, per germline. The length of the CDR3 is 15 residues. V shed 3 bases and J shed 5 bases, with 11 bases lying between them. For the CDR3, the DNA is TGTGCCAGCAGCTTGGTGACCGGAGATAATTCACCCCTCCACTTT. Its protein product is CASSLVTGDNSPLHF.

This clonotype has ten or more counts. The chain recombines TRBV7-9 with TRBJ2-1; D is unclear. The CDR3 is made up of 13 amino acids. Germline V gives CDR1 SEHNR, CDR2 FQNEAQ (reference sequence). V was pared by 2 bases and J by 6 bases, with 8 bases between. CDR3 in DNA: TGTGCCAGCAGCTTAAGGGTTCTCAATGAGCAGTTCTTC. This translates into CASSLRVLNEQFF.

The chain combines TRBV5-1 with TRBJ2-1; 7 bases map to TRBD1. V shed 2 bases and J 3 bases; nucleotides not matched to a gene: 5. Germline V CDR1 and CDR2: SGHRS, YFSETQ. This CDR3 is built from 15 residues. The CDR3 sequence: CASSLRTGNYNEQFF. CDR3 DNA sequence: TGCGCCAGCAGCTTACGGACAGGAAACTACAATGAGCAGTTCTTC.

The V gene is TRBV11-1, the J gene TRBJ2-3; possibly TRBD1 or TRBD2 for D (5 bases each). The CDR3 has 14 residues. Deletions cut 5 bases from V and 5 bases from J, with 14 bases between. Germline V gene sequence: CDR1 SGHAT, CDR2 FQDESV (reference sequence). This CDR3 reads CASSVEGSEDTQYF. The CDR3 nucleotides read TGTGCCAGCAGCGTAGAGGGGAGTGAAGATACGCAGTATTTT.

The sample holds a few counts of this clonotype. The chain combines TRBV7-9 with TRBJ1-6, with D hard to call. This CDR3 has 16 residues. Germline values: CDR1 SEHNR, CDR2 FQNEAQ (reference sequence). The V and J ends lost 1 base and 0 bases respectively, with 7 bases between them. Here the CDR3 reads CASSLVSSSYNSPLHF. CDR3 DNA sequence: TGTGCCAGCAGCTTAGTTTCGAGCTCCTATAATTCACCCCTCCACTTT.

This clonotype was observed many times. This chain uses TRBV4-1 with TRBJ2-3; 9 bases fit TRBD2. Trimming cost V 1 base and J 5 bases; bases outside gene matches: 4. Germline CDR1 MGHRA, CDR2 YSYEKL. This CDR3 spans 15 amino acids. CDR3 in amino acids: CASSQVGLARDTQYF. CDR3 bases: TGCGCCAGCAGCCAAGTCGGACTAGCGAGAGATACGCAGTATTTT.

A remark on this clonotype: An end of the junction differs from the germline gene, which may be a read error. V usage is TRBV5-1 and J usage is TRBJ2-3; 9 positions match TRBD1. This CDR3 has 14 amino acids. CDR1 SGHRS and CDR2 YFSETQ come from the germline V gene. In nucleotides, the CDR3 is TGCGTCAGCAGCACCGGACAGGGGACAGATACGCAGTATTTT. Amino acids: CVSSTGQGTDTQYF.

Concerning this clonotype: Compared with germline, one end of the junction differs, possibly owing to a read error. DNA of the CDR3: TGTGCCAGCACCTTGACAGGTACCGGAAACACCATATATTTT. Protein product: CASTLTGTGNTIYF. The chain combines TRBV5-8 with TRBJ1-3; D may be TRBD1 (6 bases). From germline, CDR1 is SGHTS and CDR2 YDEGEE. This CDR3 has 14 amino acids.

This clonotype has a handful of counts. This sequence joins TRBV14 and TRBJ2-2; D is uncertain. Germline CDR1 is SGHDN and CDR2 is FVKESK. The CDR3 length is 15 residues. Trimming removed 0 bases from V and 4 bases from J, with 9 bases in between. CDR3 DNA: TGTGCCAGCAGCCAAGAGGATAAGCGCACCGGGGAGCTGTTTTTT. It encodes CASSQEDKRTGELFF.

The chain couples TRBV28 to TRBJ2-2, with 8 bases that match TRBD1. This CDR3 is 16 amino acids long. Trimming removed 6 bases from V and 8 bases from J; junction bases left unmatched: 14. Germline loops: CDR1 MDHEN, CDR2 SYDVKM. CDR3: CASSPVDRGVAGELFF. DNA of the CDR3: TGTGCCAGCAGCCCTGTCGACAGGGGCGTAGCAGGGGAGCTGTTTTTT.

The chain carries TRBV11-2 and TRBJ1-6; 7 bases map to TRBD1. Looked up from germline, CDR1 is SGHAT and CDR2 is FQNNGV. CDR3 length equals 15 residues. J was trimmed by 6 bases and V by 4 bases; bases with no gene match: 6. The CDR3 spells CASSWTGGSNSPLHF. The CDR3 DNA sequence: TGTGCCAGCAGCTGGACAGGCGGTTCTAATTCACCCCTCCACTTT.

Only a few counts were recorded for this clonotype. The J gene is TRBJ1-1, the V gene TRBV7-9; 7 bases fit TRBD1. In germline, CDR1 is SEHNR, CDR2 FQNEAQ (reference sequence). The V gene end was trimmed by 4 bases and the J gene end by 8 bases; junction bases not matched to a gene: 7. The CDR3 spans 13 residues. The CDR3 bases are TGTGCCAGCAGCTCATTCCGGGACAGAGAAGCTTTCTTT. This sequence encodes CASSSFRDREAFF.

This clonotype has only a few counts. J is TRBJ1-5 and V is TRBV7-3; no definite D call. Germline V lookup: CDR1 SGHTA, CDR2 FQGTGA. V was cut by 0 bases and J by 2 bases, with 2 bases left in between. This CDR3 is built from 13 residues. CDR3 DNA sequence: TGTGCCAGCAGCTTAACGGGCAATCAGCCCCAGCATTTT. It is translated as CASSLTGNQPQHF. The full variable domain, with the rest looked up from reference TRBV7-3 and TRBJ1-5, is GAGVSQTPSNKVTEKGKYVELRCDPISGHTALYWYRQSLGQGPEFLIYFQGTGAADDSGLPNDRFFAVRPEGSVSTLKIQRTERGDSAVYLCASSLTGNQPQHFGDGTRLSIL.

The chain links TRBV3-1 to TRBJ1-1; D call uncertain. The V end lost 4 bases, the J end lost 4 bases, and 13 bases lay between the germline ends. The CDR3 runs to 14 residues. Germline V gene lookup returns CDR1 LGHDT and CDR2 YNNKEL (reference sequence). In DNA, the CDR3 is TGTGCCAGCAGCCGTATGGATGGATCCACTGAAGCTTTCTTT. Its translation: CASSRMDGSTEAFF. The complete variable domain, with remaining parts taken from reference TRBV3-1 and TRBJ1-1, reads DTAVSQTPKYLVTQMGNDKSIKCEQNLGHDTMYWYKQDSKKFLKIMFSYNNKELIINETVPNRFSPKSPDKAHLNLHINSLELGDSAVYFCASSRMDGSTEAFFGQGTRLTVV.

This clonotype has at least ten counts. This chain joins TRBV29-1 and TRBJ1-4; D possibly corresponds to TRBD1 (5 bases). V lost 6 bases, J lost 5 bases, and 13 bases lay in between. From germline, CDR1 is SQVTM and CDR2 ANQGSEA. The CDR3 length is 13 residues. The CDR3 is CSVQGRLNEKLFF. CDR3 DNA sequence: TGCAGCGTCCAGGGTCGGTTGAATGAAAAACTGTTTTTT. Supplemented by reference TRBV29-1 and TRBJ1-4, the full variable domain reads SAVISQKPSRDICQRGTSLTIQCQVDSQVTMMFWYRQQPGQSLTLIATANQGSEATYESGFVIDKFPISRPNLTFSTLTVSNMSPEDSSIYLCSVQGRLNEKLFFGSGTQLSVL.